Below, 27 T cell receptor beta chains from the same sample are listed, as sequenced in a study of Ad26.COV2.S vaccination and SARS-CoV-2 variants (dated by TCRdb to the early 2020s). The treatment or condition label on this specimen signifies: around 19 received Ad26.COV2.S at low or high dose, single or two shots; roughly 5 received placebo; per-sample allocation not given. For vaccine and placebo recipients, repertoires were sequenced using samples collected on day 63 after the first injection. The library was prepared using the immunoSEQ multiplex PCR assay. TCRdb mirrors the immuneACCESS table, restricted to in-frame sequences. Some clones are absent from its copies; in checked studies, under half trace to an unresolved V gene, and the reason for the others is unknown. The table for this sample lists about 460,000 clones; 80% to 90% of them were counted only once. The top ten hold 1.5% to 2% of the sample.

The sequencing here drew on peripheral blood, taken in a trial of Ad26.COV2.S vaccine versus placebo. These receptor sequences come from a person between 18 and 65 years old who received the Ad26.COV2.S COVID-19 vaccine or a placebo.

This chain links TRBV28 with TRBJ2-3, with 11 bases identical to TRBD2. Per germline, CDR1 MDHEN and CDR2 SYDVKM. The CDR3 is 19 amino acids. The J segment lost 4 bases and the V segment lost 5 bases, leaving 17 bases of the junction unmatched. This chain's CDR3 is CASSGRWGLAGGFSDTQYF. The CDR3 DNA reads as TGTGCCAGCAGTGGGCGTTGGGGGTTAGCGGGAGGGTTCTCAGATACGCAGTATTTT.

V usage is TRBV5-1 and J usage is TRBJ1-5; D may be TRBD1 (6 bases). The germline V gene has CDR1 SGHRS and CDR2 YFSETQ. V was cut by 0 bases and J by 4 bases, with 11 bases left in between. The CDR3 spans 15 residues. CDR3 in DNA: TGCGCCAGCAGCTTGGGGCAGGGGAAGAATCAGCCCCAGCATTTT. This codes for CASSLGQGKNQPQHF.

The chain employs TRBV6-5 and TRBJ1-1; D ambiguous. The CDR3 runs to 13 residues. The V end was cut by 3 bases, the J end by 5 bases, with 10 bases between. CDR1 is MNHEY and CDR2 is SVGAGI in the germline V gene. Here the CDR3 reads CASSYRVGTEAFF. CDR3 nucleotide sequence: TGTGCCAGCAGTTATCGGGTCGGGACTGAAGCTTTCTTT.

The chain links TRBV19 to TRBJ1-6; D possibly corresponds to TRBD1 (6 bases). The CDR3 totals 14 residues. V lost 2 bases, J lost 7 bases, and 9 bases lay in between. Germline V lookup: CDR1 LNHDA, CDR2 SQIVND (reference sequence). This CDR3 is CASSIWTDNSPLHF. The CDR3 nucleotides are TGTGCCAGTAGTATATGGACAGACAATTCACCCCTCCACTTT.

This sequence joins TRBV2 and TRBJ1-2; unclear D gene. V lost 0 bases and J 4 bases, leaving 24 bases between the germline ends. The V gene's germline CDR1 is SNHLY and CDR2 FYNNEI. There are 19 residues in the CDR3. The CDR3 DNA reads as TGTGCCAGCAGTGAAGCAGGCCCGGCAGGCGGACGATTCTCCTATGGCTACACCTTC. Its protein is CASSEAGPAGGRFSYGYTF.

This rearrangement joins TRBV27 to TRBJ1-2, with a tentative D call TRBD1 (6 bases). The CDR3 contains 14 residues. Between the trimmed V and J ends, which lost 3 bases and 8 bases, there was a span of 16 bases. Germline V lookup: CDR1 MNHEY, CDR2 SMNVEV (reference sequence). The CDR3 DNA follows: TGTGCCAGCAGTTTCGCGGCAGGGGTGGAAGGCTACACCTTC. It is translated as CASSFAAGVEGYTF.

The V and J genes are TRBV5-1 and TRBJ2-5; tentative D call: TRBD2 (5 bases). Germline CDR1 is SGHRS and CDR2 is YFSETQ. The CDR3 length is 15 residues. The V end lost 0 bases, the J end lost 3 bases, and 12 bases lay between the germline ends. The DNA for the CDR3 is TGCGCCAGCAGCTTGGGGCCGACGGGGAAAGAGACCCAGTACTTC. Its translation: CASSLGPTGKETQYF.

The chain combines TRBV2 with TRBJ2-5, with D possibly being TRBD2 (5 bases). The CDR3 extends over 12 amino acids. Germline V gene sequence: CDR1 SNHLY, CDR2 FYNNEI. V dropped 9 bases and J dropped 2 bases, with 10 bases sitting between them. CDR3 in amino acids: CARGSGQETQYF. The CDR3 DNA follows: TGTGCCAGGGGAAGCGGACAAGAGACCCAGTACTTC.

The chain has TRBV24-1 and TRBJ2-1; D uncertain. V lost 2 bases, J lost 9 bases, and 13 bases lay in between. Germline CDR1 reads KGHDR; CDR2 reads SFDVKD. The CDR3 totals 14 residues. CDR3 sequence reads: CATSDSGRWAEQFF. The CDR3 DNA sequence: TGTGCCACCAGTGATTCTGGCAGATGGGCTGAGCAGTTCTTC.

As to this clone: Other nucleotide sequences in the sample specify the same CDR3. V is TRBV27 and J is TRBJ2-1; D unclear. Trimming took 6 bases from V and 5 from J, leaving 8 bases between them. Germline loops: CDR1 MNHEY, CDR2 SMNVEV (reference sequence). This CDR3 has 12 amino acids. As DNA, the CDR3 is TGTGCCAGCAGCCGACTTAACAATGAGCAGTTCTTC. Protein: CASSRLNNEQFF.

This chain links TRBV27 with TRBJ1-2; maybe TRBD1 (5 bases). The V gene lost 0 bases and the J gene lost 3 bases, with 11 bases spanning the gap. CDR3 length: 15 residues. Germline assignment: CDR1 MNHEY and CDR2 SMNVEV (reference sequence). CDR3 in amino acids: CASSLSAQGDYGYTF. The CDR3 nucleotides are TGTGCCAGCAGTTTATCTGCGCAGGGTGACTATGGCTACACCTTC.

This chain links TRBV7-9 with TRBJ2-4, with D maybe TRBD1 (6 bases). CDR3 length equals 15 residues. Germline V lookup: CDR1 SEHNR, CDR2 FQNEAQ (reference sequence). Trimming cost V 2 bases and J 6 bases, with 14 bases left between them. CDR3 in DNA: TGTGCCAGCAGCTTATCCCTCCTAGGGGGAAACATTCAGTACTTC. It is translated as CASSLSLLGGNIQYF.

This clone is a singleton in its sample. The CDR3 here is CASTQVRSGEQFF. DNA for the CDR3: TGTGCCAGCACGCAGGTCCGGTCGGGTGAGCAGTTCTTC. J is TRBJ2-1 and V is TRBV12-3 or TRBV12-4; D is unresolved. V lost 7 bases and J 9 bases, leaving 16 bases between the germline ends. The CDR3 spans 13 residues.

The rearrangement links TRBV30 to TRBJ1-1, with 9 nucleotides matching TRBD1. The germline gives CDR1 GTSNPN, CDR2 SVGIG (reference sequence). Trimming cost V 2 bases and J 8 bases; bases outside gene matches: 3. The CDR3 consists of 12 residues. CDR3 loop: CAWSTGGWEAFF. The CDR3 DNA reads as TGTGCCTGGAGTACAGGGGGCTGGGAAGCTTTCTTT.

The chain uses TRBV9 and TRBJ1-1; D unresolved. Between the trimmed V and J ends, which lost 0 bases and 4 bases, there was a span of 10 bases. Germline V gene sequence: CDR1 SGDLS, CDR2 YYNGEE. CDR3 size: 14 residues. The CDR3 region is CASSVGQVGTEAFF. In nucleotides, the CDR3 is TGTGCCAGCAGCGTAGGCCAGGTTGGCACTGAAGCTTTCTTT. Using reference TRBV9 and TRBJ1-1 for the parts outside the CDR3, the full variable domain is DSGVTQTPKHLITATGQRVTLRCSPRSGDLSVYWYQQSLDQGLQFLIQYYNGEERAKGNILERFSAQQFPDLHSELNLSSLELGDSALYFCASSVGQVGTEAFFGQGTRLTVV.

Only one count was recorded for this clone. The chain combines TRBV18 with TRBJ2-1; possibly TRBD1 for D (5 bases). The CDR3 sequence is 15 residues long. CDR1 and CDR2 from the germline V gene are KGHSH and LQKENI. Trimming cost V 1 base and J 8 bases, with 15 bases left between them. The chain's CDR3 is CASSPRGREFHEQFF. The CDR3 coding sequence is TGTGCCAGCTCACCACGTGGCAGGGAATTTCATGAGCAGTTCTTC.

The V gene is TRBV7-2, the J gene TRBJ2-7; 8 bases are shared with TRBD2. Trimming cost V 5 bases and J 6 bases; bases outside gene matches: 6. CDR3 length: 13 residues. CDR1 and CDR2 (germline): SGHTA, FQGNSA. DNA of the CDR3: TGTGCCAGCAGCCGCGGGGGGTTGCGCGAGCAGTACTTC. Translated: CASSRGGLREQYF.

The chain carries TRBV11-2 and TRBJ1-2, with D possibly being TRBD1 (5 bases). The CDR3 runs 15 residues. Trimming took off 1 base at V and 4 bases at J, with 13 bases between the two ends. Germline CDR1 is SGHAT and CDR2 is FQNNGV. The CDR3 DNA follows: TGTGCCAGCAGCTTAGGTTTCGGGGGAACCTATGGCTACACCTTC. Amino acids: CASSLGFGGTYGYTF.

This rearrangement joins TRBV7-9 to TRBJ2-3; D may be TRBD2 (6 bases). Per the germline V gene, CDR1 is SEHNR and CDR2 is FQNEAQ (reference sequence). This CDR3 contains 15 residues. Trimming took 5 bases from V and 1 from J, leaving 13 bases between them. In DNA, the CDR3 is TGTGCCAGCAGCGCAGGACTAAGGGGCACAGATACGCAGTATTTT. Protein: CASSAGLRGTDTQYF.

The V gene is TRBV28, the J gene TRBJ1-2, with 9 bases matching TRBD1. With V trimmed by 6 bases and J by 0 bases, 8 bases remained unmatched. Per germline, CDR1 MDHEN and CDR2 SYDVKM. This CDR3 region has 16 residues. The CDR3 loop is CASRSPGQGTNYGYTF. CDR3 in DNA: TGTGCCAGCAGGTCTCCGGGACAGGGTACTAACTATGGCTACACCTTC.

The V and J genes are TRBV30 and TRBJ1-6; no definite D call. Per the germline V gene, CDR1 is GTSNPN and CDR2 is SVGIG (reference sequence). Trimming pared 3 bases from V and 1 base from J, leaving 4 bases between. The CDR3 extends over 13 amino acids. In DNA, the CDR3 is TGTGCCTGGAGGGGATCCTATAATTCACCCCTCCACTTT. This sequence encodes CAWRGSYNSPLHF.

The CDR3 sequence: CASMSWGGGEKLFF. The CDR3 DNA reads as TGTGCCAGCATGAGTTGGGGGGGTGGTGAAAAACTGTTTTTT. The genes are TRBV28 and TRBJ1-4; D may be TRBD1 (5 bases). Trimming stripped 7 bases from V and 7 bases from J, with 16 bases between. Per germline, CDR1 MDHEN and CDR2 SYDVKM. CDR3 length: 14 residues.

The rearrangement uses TRBV5-4 and TRBJ2-7; D unclear. The CDR3 extends over 13 amino acids. Germline-derived CDR1 and CDR2 are SGHNT and YYREEE (reference sequence). Trimming removed 4 bases at V and 0 bases at J, with 8 bases between. The CDR3, as DNA: TGTGCCAGCAGCCTGACTCCCTCCTACGAGCAGTACTTC. It specifies CASSLTPSYEQYF.

This chain uses TRBV5-1 with TRBJ1-1; TRBD1 matches 7 bases. V dropped 4 bases and J dropped 6; count of bases not matched to a gene: 9. Germline V gene data show CDR1 as SGHRS and CDR2 as YFSETQ. This CDR3 contains 14 residues. The DNA for the CDR3 is TGCGCCAGCAGCAGGACCGGGACAGCTTCTGAAGCTTTCTTT. Translation: CASSRTGTASEAFF.

CDR3 nucleotide sequence: TGTGCCAGTAGTAGCTACAACTACAATGAGCAGTTCTTC. This translates into CASSSYNYNEQFF. This chain links TRBV19 with TRBJ2-1; D not certain. The V end was cut by 4 bases, the J end by 3 bases, with 7 bases between. Germline CDR1 LNHDA, CDR2 SQIVND (reference sequence). This CDR3 spans 13 amino acids.

The V call is TRBV3-1 (or the pseudogene TRBV3-2), the J call TRBJ1-1; D is unclear. The CDR3 length is 12 residues. The germline CDR1 and CDR2 sequences are LGHDT and YNNKEL (reference sequence). With 3 bases removed from V and 11 bases from J, the gap between germline ends came to 13 bases. This CDR3 is CASSQVPAGAFF. CDR3 in DNA: TGTGCCAGCAGCCAGGTCCCCGCTGGGGCTTTCTTT.

The chain has TRBV9 and TRBJ2-7; 10 bases map to TRBD1. Germline V gene data show CDR1 as SGDLS and CDR2 as YYNGEE. J gave up 7 bases and V 0 bases, and 7 bases lay outside the gene matches. The length of the CDR3 is 15 residues. CDR3 amino acids: CASSVGDRGPTEQYF. The CDR3 bases are TGTGCCAGCAGCGTAGGCGACAGGGGGCCTACGGAGCAGTACTTC.